The clone carrying this TCR beta chain came up a few times. What it recognizes is unknown. Each CDR3 protein gets one entry after TCRdb re-called the 5' RACE reads with MiXCR. The sample has 200,000 to 300,000 distinct CDR3 sequences, 8% to 9.5% seen once; the top ten hold 6.8%. This CDR3 has 16 residues. The V end was cut by 6 bases, the J end by 0 bases, with 15 bases between. Germline V lookup: CDR1 MNHNS, CDR2 SASEGT. The sample comes from a study of CD8 T cells in ankylosing spondylitis. Overall study results and limits: Clones that were linked to disease were CD8+ and were relatively rare in peripheral blood. Matched ankylosing spondylitis synovial fluid reportedly contained a significantly enriched population of disease-linked clones.

This TCR derives from a male donor with ankylosing spondylitis or in good health (not recorded which). The sample taken for sequencing was blood, either unsorted or a sorted T cell fraction (not recorded which). This chain links TRBV6-1 with TRBJ1-3; unclear D gene. The CDR3 DNA sequence: TGTGCCAGCAGCTCTCAGGACGGCTTCTCTGGAAACACCATATATTTT. It codes for CASSSQDGFSGNTIYF.